This record looks at one T cell receptor beta chain sequence and its context. Its cognate antigen is unknown. Clones were sequenced by immunoSEQ multiplex PCR, and TCRdb holds only the in-frame ones, with some missing. The data contain some 340,000 clones, 70% to 90% of them singletons. Germline loops: CDR1 MNHEY, CDR2 SVGAGI. V lost 6 bases and J 5 bases, leaving 13 bases between the germline ends. This CDR3 contains 13 residues. This entry is derived from a study of Ad26.COV2.S vaccination and SARS-CoV-2 variants. Study-wide context: By the intramuscular route, Ad26.COV2.S was given once, or twice 56 days apart.

Study findings and constraints: For non-spike TCRs, breadth in vaccine recipients resembled that in placebo recipients.

Specified treatment: over 15 received Ad26.COV2.S at low or high dose, single or two shots; five or six received placebo; per-sample allocation not given. Samples were taken on day 63 after the first vaccine or placebo injection. The administered vaccine (an Ad26 vector) expressed Wuhan-strain SARS-CoV-2 spike. The receptor comes from a person between 18 and 65 years old who received the Ad26.COV2.S COVID-19 vaccine or a placebo. The sample in question was peripheral blood, obtained in a trial of Ad26.COV2.S vaccine versus placebo. The gene calls are TRBV6-5 and TRBJ1-1; D not resolved. The CDR3 region has the DNA TGTGCCAGCAGGAATATTGGGTGGACTGAAGCTTTCTTT. This translates into CASRNIGWTEAFF.